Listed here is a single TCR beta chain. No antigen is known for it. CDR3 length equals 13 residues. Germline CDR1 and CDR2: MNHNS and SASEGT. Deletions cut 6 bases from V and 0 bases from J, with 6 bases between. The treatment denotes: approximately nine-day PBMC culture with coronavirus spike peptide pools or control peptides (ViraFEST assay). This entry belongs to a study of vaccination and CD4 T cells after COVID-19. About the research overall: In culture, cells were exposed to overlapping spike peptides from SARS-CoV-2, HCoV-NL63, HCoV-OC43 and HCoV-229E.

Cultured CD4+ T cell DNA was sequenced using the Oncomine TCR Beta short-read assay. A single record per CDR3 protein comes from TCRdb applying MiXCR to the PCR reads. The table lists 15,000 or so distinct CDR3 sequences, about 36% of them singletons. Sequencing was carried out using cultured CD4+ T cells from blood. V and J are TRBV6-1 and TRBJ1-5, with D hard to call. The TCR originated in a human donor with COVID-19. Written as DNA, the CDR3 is TGTGCCAGCAGCCAGATTAGCAATCAGCCCCAGCATTTT. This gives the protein CASSQISNQPQHF.